This passage covers 12 T cell receptor beta chains from one sample sequenced in a study of CD8 T cells in ankylosing spondylitis. TCRdb independently ran MiXCR on the 5' RACE reads; one entry per CDR3 protein. The table includes 36,000 or so distinct CDR3 sequences, about 6.3% detected once. The sequenced sample consisted of blood, either unsorted or a sorted T cell fraction (not recorded which). These TCRs come from a male donor with ankylosing spondylitis or in good health (not recorded which).

The table lists this clonotype with many counts. The chain combines TRBV28 with TRBJ2-7; 9 nucleotides match TRBD2. J was trimmed by 4 bases and V by 8 bases; bases with no gene match: 9. This CDR3 comprises 14 residues. Per germline, CDR1 MDHEN and CDR2 SYDVKM. The CDR3 region has the DNA TGTGCCAGCGCGTCCAGCGGGAGGTCTTACGAGCAGTACTTC. As protein: CASASSGRSYEQYF. The whole variable domain, filled in from reference TRBV28 and TRBJ2-7, reads DVKVTQSSRYLVKRTGEKVFLECVQDMDHENMFWYRQDPGLGLRLIYFSYDVKMKEKGDIPEGYSVSREKKERFSLILESASTNQTSMYLCASASSGRSYEQYFGPGTRLTVT.

There are many counts of this clonotype. The gene calls are TRBV28 and TRBJ1-1, with 7 bases that match TRBD1. The CDR3 spans 18 residues. V shed 2 bases, J shed 0 bases, and the junction held 12 bases outside the gene matches. The V gene's germline CDR1 is MDHEN and CDR2 SYDVKM. CDR3: CASSLGLRDRLMNTEAFF. DNA for the CDR3: TGTGCCAGCAGTTTAGGCCTCCGGGACAGACTCATGAACACTGAAGCTTTCTTT.

This clonotype appeared many times. The chain uses TRBV4-1 and TRBJ1-5; 7 bases line up with TRBD1. The V gene's germline CDR1 is MGHRA and CDR2 YSYEKL. This CDR3 is 14 amino acids long. V lost 6 bases, J lost 2 bases, and 4 bases stayed unmatched. The CDR3 coding sequence is TGCGCCAGCAGGCACACAGGGGGCAATCAGCCCCAGCATTTT. This codes for CASRHTGGNQPQHF.

This clonotype was detected ten times or more. This sequence joins TRBV5-1 and TRBJ2-3; D uncertain. V shed 0 bases and J shed 6 bases, with 11 bases lying between them. This CDR3 region has 14 residues. Germline V gene lookup returns CDR1 SGHRS and CDR2 YFSETQ. This CDR3 is CASSLGALQDTQYF. The CDR3 DNA sequence: TGCGCCAGCAGCTTGGGGGCCCTCCAGGATACGCAGTATTTT.

This clonotype has at least ten counts. Written as DNA, the CDR3 is TGTGCCAGCAGTGATGAAGTCCCCCCGGGTGGGACCCAGTACTTC. It is translated as CASSDEVPPGGTQYF. The chain links TRBV2 to TRBJ2-5, with D uncertain. CDR1 SNHLY and CDR2 FYNNEI come from the germline V gene. The CDR3 is made up of 15 amino acids. V shed 3 bases and J shed 7 bases, with 18 bases lying between them. The full variable domain, completed using reference TRBV2 and TRBJ2-5, is EPEVTQTPSHQVTQMGQEVILRCVPISNHLYFYWYRQILGQKVEFLVSFYNNEISEKSEIFDDQFSVERPDGSNFTLKIRSTKLEDSAMYFCASSDEVPPGGTQYFGPGTRLLVL.

This clonotype was seen many times. The rearrangement uses TRBV11-2 and TRBJ2-3; D gene uncertain. Germline CDR1 SGHAT, CDR2 FQNNGV. The V end was cut by 1 base, the J end by 11 bases, with 4 bases between. This CDR3 has 10 residues. Here the CDR3 reads CASSLVMQYF. DNA for the CDR3: TGTGCCAGCAGCTTAGTTATGCAGTATTTT.

Ten or more counts support this clonotype. This CDR3 reads CASSRPKLAGGFEQYF. The CDR3 DNA follows: TGCGCCAGCAGCCGACCAAAACTAGCGGGAGGTTTCGAGCAGTACTTC. The chain couples TRBV5-1 to TRBJ2-7; 12 bases match TRBD2. CDR1 is SGHRS, CDR2 YFSETQ, per germline. The CDR3 is 16 amino acids. V shed 4 bases and J 6 bases; nucleotides not matched to a gene: 11.

This clonotype came up many times. CDR3 sequence: CASSLGGASEKLFF. CDR3 sequence (DNA): TGTGCCAGCAGCTTAGGGGGGGCGTCTGAAAAACTGTTTTTT. The V call is TRBV7-2, the J call TRBJ1-4, with a possible D match to TRBD1 (6 bases). With 1 base removed from V and 7 bases from J, the gap between germline ends came to 10 bases. This CDR3 is 14 amino acids long. The V gene's germline CDR1 is SGHTA and CDR2 FQGNSA.

This clonotype was detected many times. This rearrangement joins TRBV5-1 to TRBJ2-7; 10 bases are a match to TRBD2. CDR1 is SGHRS, CDR2 YFSETQ, per germline. The CDR3 has 14 amino acids. V was clipped by 1 base and J by 2 bases; unmatched bases: 0. CDR3 sequence (DNA): TGCGCCAGCAGCTTGCTAGCGGGAGCCTACGAGCAGTACTTC. This translates into CASSLLAGAYEQYF.

This clonotype was seen many times. The chain uses TRBV20-1 and TRBJ2-1; 14 positions agree with TRBD2. The CDR3 sequence is 17 residues long. V was pared by 6 bases and J by 3 bases, with 10 bases of the junction left unmatched. Germline CDR1 is DFQATT and CDR2 is SNEGSKA (reference sequence). CDR3 sequence reads: CSARLAGGPSYYNEQFF. CDR3 in DNA: TGCAGTGCACGACTAGCGGGAGGGCCGAGCTACTACAATGAGCAGTTCTTC.

In this sample, this clonotype turned up many times. The rearrangement links TRBV12-3 or TRBV12-4 to TRBJ2-7, with 13 bases lining up with TRBD2. V lost 8 bases and J lost 7; bases outside the gene matches: 5. This CDR3 contains 13 residues. CDR3 amino acids: CASGLAGVGEQYF. In DNA form, the CDR3 reads TGTGCCAGCGGACTAGCGGGAGTTGGGGAGCAGTACTTC.

This clonotype was recorded many times. The J gene is TRBJ1-6, the V gene TRBV20-1; 8 bases fit TRBD1. Germline lookup yields CDR1 DFQATT and CDR2 SNEGSKA (reference sequence). The CDR3 contains 17 residues. The V and J ends lost 0 bases and 8 bases, in that order; junction bases with no gene match: 12. CDR3 nucleotides: TGCAGTGCTAGAGAACCGGGACAGGATGTGCCCCATTCACCCCTCCACTTT. Amino acid sequence: CSAREPGQDVPHSPLHF.